These 17 T cell receptor beta chains were sequenced from one sample in a study of pediatric ulcerative colitis (dated by TCRdb to between 2018 and 2021). During colonoscopy, one to two pinch biopsies were obtained from the rectum for research purposes. Receptor libraries were prepared by the immunoSEQ multiplex PCR assay. TCRdb retrieved this table from immuneACCESS and kept in-frame rearrangements only. Not all clones are present; in checked studies, unresolved V genes account for under half, and no reason is known for the remainder. The sample profile shows 30,000 to 35,000 clones; about 81% of them were found once. The biggest ten clones account for 0.8% to 1.1% of the sample. Sequenced sample: gut tissue. These receptor sequences come from a boy aged 5-17 years with mild ulcerative colitis.

The chain joins TRBV30 to TRBJ1-6; the D is unclear. CDR3 size: 14 residues. V lost 0 bases to trimming and J lost 10 bases, with 13 bases between them. Germline lookup yields CDR1 GTSNPN and CDR2 SVGIG (reference sequence). This CDR3 is CAWSVQRVWSPLHF. CDR3 sequence (DNA): TGTGCCTGGAGTGTACAGAGGGTCTGGTCACCCCTCCACTTT.

The chain links TRBV5-8 to TRBJ2-7; 7 bases align to TRBD1. The V gene's germline CDR1 is SGHTS and CDR2 YDEGEE. The CDR3 is 13 residues long. Trimming took 0 bases from V and 6 from J; bases not matched to a gene: 3. The CDR3 DNA is TGTGCCAGCAGCTTGGAACAGGGGAGCGAGCAGTACTTC. Amino acid sequence: CASSLEQGSEQYF.

The chain combines TRBV6-5 with TRBJ2-3, with 8 bases matching TRBD2. Per the germline V gene, CDR1 is MNHEY and CDR2 is SVGAGI. The V and J ends lost 9 bases and 2 bases, in that order; junction bases with no gene match: 4. The CDR3 length is 13 residues. The CDR3 protein is CASTSGFTDTQYF. DNA for the CDR3: TGTGCCAGTACTAGCGGCTTCACAGATACGCAGTATTTT.

The chain has TRBV4-2 and TRBJ1-5; tentative D call: TRBD1 (5 bases). In germline, CDR1 is LGHNA, CDR2 YNFKEQ. This CDR3 contains 16 residues. V lost 0 bases and J lost 2, with 11 bases in between. The CDR3 region has the DNA TGTGCCAGCAGCCAAGAGGACACGATGCGCAATCAGCCCCAGCATTTT. It codes for CASSQEDTMRNQPQHF.

This chain uses TRBV6-6 with TRBJ1-1; D ambiguous. V dropped 2 bases and J dropped 1 base, with 5 bases sitting between them. The germline CDR1 and CDR2 sequences are MNHNY and SVGAGI (reference sequence). The CDR3 is 13 residues long. Here the CDR3 DNA reads TGTGCCAGCAGTTACGGTCAGAACACTGAAGCTTTCTTT. Its translation is CASSYGQNTEAFF.

The chain combines TRBV5-8 with TRBJ2-3; D uncertain. The CDR3 is 13 amino acids. Germline CDR1 SGHTS, CDR2 YDEGEE. V lost 8 bases and J lost 5, with 15 bases in between. DNA for the CDR3: TGTGCCAGTGTCCCCTTGTCGAGAGATACGCAGTATTTT. It yields the protein CASVPLSRDTQYF.

This chain links TRBV2 with TRBJ2-2; 7 bases fit TRBD1. J gave up 4 bases and V 1 base, and 6 bases lay outside the gene matches. This CDR3 spans 16 amino acids. Per germline, CDR1 SNHLY and CDR2 FYNNEI. CDR3 loop: CASSEGRDSPTGELFF. The CDR3 region has the DNA TGTGCCAGCAGTGAAGGCCGGGACAGCCCCACCGGGGAGCTGTTTTTT.

This chain links TRBV2 with TRBJ2-1; perhaps TRBD2 as D (6 bases). The CDR3 runs 13 residues. Deletions cut 7 bases from V and 5 bases from J, with 12 bases between. Germline values: CDR1 SNHLY, CDR2 FYNNEI. The CDR3 region has the DNA TGTGCCAGCACCGCGGGGAACAACAATGAGCAGTTCTTC. Protein: CASTAGNNNEQFF.

This chain connects TRBV5-1 to TRBJ1-1; TRBD1 agrees at 7 bases. Germline loops: CDR1 SGHRS, CDR2 YFSETQ. J gave up 4 bases and V 2 bases, and 5 bases lay outside the gene matches. The CDR3 totals 14 residues. The CDR3 protein is CASSFQGEGTEAFF. CDR3 DNA sequence: TGCGCCAGCAGCTTTCAGGGGGAGGGCACTGAAGCTTTCTTT.

This clone was seen a handful of times. The V and J genes are TRBV7-9 and TRBJ2-7; D is possibly TRBD1 (6 bases). V was pared by 1 base and J by 2 bases, with 9 bases between. CDR1 is SEHNR, CDR2 FQNEAQ, per germline (reference sequence). This CDR3 region has 14 residues. The CDR3 loop reads CASSLGPGAYEQYF. In nucleotides, the CDR3 is TGTGCCAGCAGCTTAGGTCCAGGGGCCTACGAGCAGTACTTC.

The chain has TRBV10-3 and TRBJ1-2; D is undetermined. The CDR3 contains 12 residues. V shed 4 bases and J shed 2 bases, with 5 bases lying between them. The germline CDR1 and CDR2 sequences are ENHRY and SYGVKD. The CDR3 DNA follows: TGTGCCATCAGTGCGGGGAACTATGGCTACACCTTC. Translated: CAISAGNYGYTF.

The rearrangement uses TRBV10-2 and TRBJ2-3; 12 bases line up with TRBD2. Per germline, CDR1 WSHSY and CDR2 SAAADI. The CDR3 is 16 residues long. Trimming at V came to 5 bases and at J to 2 bases, leaving 5 bases not matched to a gene. The CDR3 bases are TGCGCCAGCAGTCTAGCGGGGGGGCGAAACACAGATACGCAGTATTTT. This gives the protein CASSLAGGRNTDTQYF.

The chain has TRBV4-2 and TRBJ1-5, with D possibly being TRBD1 (6 bases). The CDR3 length is 14 residues. Trimming removed 2 bases at V and 4 bases at J, with 9 bases between. Germline-derived CDR1 and CDR2 are LGHNA and YNFKEQ. CDR3 coding DNA: TGTGCCAGCAGCCAAACAGGGCGGAATCAGCCCCAGCATTTT. This codes for CASSQTGRNQPQHF.

This clone was seen a handful of times. The chain uses TRBV5-1 and TRBJ1-3, with a possible D match to TRBD1 (6 bases). From germline, CDR1 is SGHRS and CDR2 YFSETQ. The germline V and J ends were trimmed by 0 bases and 4 bases, with 11 bases remaining between them. The CDR3 totals 15 residues. This CDR3 reads CASSLAGGPGNTIYF. As DNA, the CDR3 is TGCGCCAGCAGCTTGGCGGGGGGGCCAGGAAACACCATATATTTT.

CDR3 sequence (DNA): TGTGCCAGCGGGCACCTGTACCAAGAGACCCAGTACTTC. Translating gives CASGHLYQETQYF. The rearrangement uses TRBV19 and TRBJ2-5; D is unresolved. CDR3 length: 13 amino acids. The V end was cut by 9 bases, the J end by 0 bases, with 11 bases between. Germline loops: CDR1 LNHDA, CDR2 SQIVND (reference sequence).

The J gene is TRBJ1-4, the V gene TRBV5-1; no clear D. CDR1 is SGHRS and CDR2 is YFSETQ in the germline V gene. The CDR3 runs 14 residues. Between the trimmed V and J ends, which lost 4 bases and 8 bases, there was a span of 15 bases. The CDR3 DNA sequence: TGCGCCAGCAGCGCGCACGTCAGGAACGAAAAACTGTTTTTT. Its translation is CASSAHVRNEKLFF. Based on the CDR3 plus reference TRBV5-1 and TRBJ1-4, the full variable domain is KAGVTQTPRYLIKTRGQQVTLSCSPISGHRSVSWYQQTPGQGLQFLFEYFSETQRNKGNFPGRFSGRQFSNSRSEMNVSTLELGDSALYLCASSAHVRNEKLFFGSGTQLSVL.

CDR3 in amino acids: CASSSRGTGELFF. CDR3 nucleotides: TGTGCCAGCAGCTCCCGGGGCACCGGGGAGCTGTTTTTT. The V call is TRBV5-4, the J call TRBJ2-2; possible D gene TRBD2, 5 bases. Trimming pared 3 bases from V and 4 bases from J, leaving 7 bases between. Per the germline V gene, CDR1 is SGHNT and CDR2 is YYREEE (reference sequence). This CDR3 comprises 13 residues.